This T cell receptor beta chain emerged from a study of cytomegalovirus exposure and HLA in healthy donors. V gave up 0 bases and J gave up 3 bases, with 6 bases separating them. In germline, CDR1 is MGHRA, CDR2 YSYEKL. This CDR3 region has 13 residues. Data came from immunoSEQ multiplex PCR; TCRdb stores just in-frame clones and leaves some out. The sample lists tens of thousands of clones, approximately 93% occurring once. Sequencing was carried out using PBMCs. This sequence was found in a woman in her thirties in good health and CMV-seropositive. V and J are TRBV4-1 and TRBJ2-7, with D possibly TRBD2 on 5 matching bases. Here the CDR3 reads CASSQEAVYEQYF. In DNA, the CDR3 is TGCGCCAGCAGCCAAGAAGCGGTCTACGAGCAGTACTTC.